Given below is one T cell receptor (beta chain) in context. Antigen specificity is unknown. Treatment specified: around 19 received Ad26.COV2.S at low or high dose, single or two shots; several received placebo; per-sample allocation not given. Collection of samples fell on day 63 after the first vaccine or placebo injection. This record comes from a study of Ad26.COV2.S vaccination and SARS-CoV-2 variants. Whole-study context: Donor was in the COV1001 Ad26.COV2.S trial arm.

Some clones are missing from TCRdb's copy, which holds only in-frame ones; the method was immunoSEQ multiplex PCR. Counted here are about 350,000 clones, 70% to 90% occurring once; the ten biggest clones make up 2.5% to 3.5%. Study-level findings and limits: Individuals receiving vaccine had higher spike-specific TCR breadth than placebo recipients did. It is possible that the TCR breadth and depth analyses underestimated the total T cell responses.

The CDR3 contains 14 residues. CDR1 is LGHNA, CDR2 YSLEER, per germline. The V end lost 0 bases, the J end lost 4 bases, and 7 bases lay between the germline ends. This receptor was obtained from a person between 18 and 65 years old who received the Ad26.COV2.S COVID-19 vaccine or a placebo. The material sequenced was peripheral blood, taken in a trial of Ad26.COV2.S vaccine versus placebo. The chain has TRBV4-3 and TRBJ1-3; D not resolved. The CDR3 DNA sequence: TGCGCCAGCAGCCAAGATCTGCGGGGAAACACCATATATTTT. Protein product: CASSQDLRGNTIYF.